A single T cell receptor beta chain is shown here with its context. What it binds is not known. These data come from a study of cytomegalovirus exposure and HLA in healthy donors. 13 Jbeta primers and 60 Vbeta primers were used for the PCR. Profiling relied on immunoSEQ multiplex PCR, and the TCRdb table lists in-frame clones only, not all of them. Of some 130,000 clones listed, approximately 87% are singletons. Germline V gene sequence: CDR1 MDHEN, CDR2 SYDVKM. V lost 7 bases and J lost 1, with 13 bases in between. The CDR3 runs 14 residues. Study-level results: The study flagged about 160 TCR beta chains as cytomegalovirus-associated. Reported findings show TCR beta sequences accurately forecast HLA-A and HLA-B alleles in most subjects. Several V segments, TRBV6-2 and TRBV6-3 among them, could not be told apart and were dropped.

The chain uses TRBV28 and TRBJ1-2; no clear D. The receptor was isolated from a young woman in good health and CMV-seronegative. The sample consisted of PBMCs. CDR3 sequence: CASKKVQINYGYTF. CDR3 in DNA: TGTGCCAGCAAGAAAGTCCAGATTAACTATGGCTACACCTTC.